These 28 T cell receptor beta chains share one sample of origin, sequenced in a study of T-cell memory formation after mild COVID-19. TCRdb used MiXCR to reprocess the 5' RACE reads, holding one entry per CDR3 protein. The table records 450,000 or so distinct CDR3 sequences, around 19% of them present only once. What was sequenced was PBMCs or a T cell subset sorted from them (not recorded which). These TCRs come from an adult woman who had mild COVID-19 (a few samples of this study predate the infection). Cell type and time point are not known.

This clonotype was seen a few times. The V call is TRBV9, the J call TRBJ1-5, with TRBD1 as a possible D gene (6 bases). V dropped 5 bases and J dropped 7 bases, with 13 bases sitting between them. Germline CDR1 reads SGDLS; CDR2 reads YYNGEE. The CDR3 consists of 13 residues. The CDR3 DNA reads TGTGCCAGCAGTGAACAGGGAACCCAGCCCCAGCATTTT. This translates into CASSEQGTQPQHF.

V gene TRBV27 combines with J gene TRBJ2-3, with D possibly TRBD1 on 6 matching bases. There are 13 residues in the CDR3. V was trimmed by 7 bases and J by 4 bases, leaving 12 bases between them. The germline CDR1 and CDR2 sequences are MNHEY and SMNVEV (reference sequence). CDR3 amino acids: CASKAGEADTQYF. As DNA, the CDR3 is TGTGCCAGCAAGGCAGGGGAAGCAGATACGCAGTATTTT.

The J gene is TRBJ1-5, the V gene TRBV7-9; D may be TRBD1 (6 bases). This CDR3 is built from 17 residues. The V end lost 1 base, the J end lost 3 bases, and 16 bases lay between the germline ends. Germline CDR1 reads SEHNR; CDR2 reads FQNEAQ (reference sequence). CDR3 protein: CASSLEAGGANNQPQHF. The CDR3 coding sequence is TGTGCCAGCAGCTTAGAGGCGGGGGGCGCAAACAATCAGCCCCAGCATTTT. Full variable domain (outside the CDR3, taken from reference TRBV7-9 and TRBJ1-5): DTGVSQNPRHKITKRGQNVTFRCDPISEHNRLYWYRQTLGQGPEFLTYFQNEAQLEKSRLLSDRFSAERPKGSFSTLEIQRTEQGDSAMYLCASSLEAGGANNQPQHFGDGTRLSIL.

The rearrangement links TRBV9 to TRBJ2-2; D not resolved. The V gene lost 5 bases and the J gene lost 7 bases, with 9 bases spanning the gap. The CDR3 has 12 amino acids. Per germline, CDR1 SGDLS and CDR2 YYNGEE. This CDR3 is CASRSTYGELFF. The CDR3, as DNA: TGTGCCAGCAGGTCGACATACGGGGAGCTGTTTTTT. Supplemented by reference TRBV9 and TRBJ2-2, the full variable domain reads DSGVTQTPKHLITATGQRVTLRCSPRSGDLSVYWYQQSLDQGLQFLIQYYNGEERAKGNILERFSAQQFPDLHSELNLSSLELGDSALYFCASRSTYGELFFGEGSRLTVL.

The V and J genes are TRBV10-3 and TRBJ2-7; 9 positions agree with TRBD1. Trimming took 5 bases from V and 3 from J; bases not matched to a gene: 11. This CDR3 is 16 amino acids long. Germline CDR1 ENHRY, CDR2 SYGVKD. CDR3 residues: CAISPTDRGGDYEQYF. The CDR3 nucleotides are TGTGCCATCAGTCCTACCGACAGGGGGGGGGACTACGAGCAGTACTTC.

This clonotype was counted at least ten times. The genes are TRBV6-5 and TRBJ2-3; no definite D call. V lost 11 bases and J lost 3, with 12 bases in between. The CDR3 contains 12 residues. Germline values: CDR1 MNHEY, CDR2 SVGAGI. The CDR3 sequence is CASLGSTDTQYF. DNA for the CDR3: TGTGCCTCCCTAGGTTCGACAGATACGCAGTATTTT.

This clonotype was seen more than once but under ten times. The rearrangement links TRBV24-1 to TRBJ2-1, with TRBD2 matching over 7 bases. CDR1 and CDR2 (germline): KGHDR, SFDVKD. The CDR3 is 16 amino acids. V trimming: 3 bases; J trimming: 1 base; junction bases outside the gene matches: 5. The CDR3 nucleotides read TGTGCCACCAGTGATATAGGGAGGGTTTCCTACAATGAGCAGTTCTTC. It specifies CATSDIGRVSYNEQFF.

The chain carries TRBV24-1 and TRBJ2-5, with no clear D. Germline V lookup: CDR1 KGHDR, CDR2 SFDVKD. CDR3 length equals 12 residues. The ends were cut back, 5 bases at V and 4 bases at J, with 7 bases in the middle. Here the CDR3 reads CATSGGTETQYF. DNA for the CDR3: TGTGCCACCAGTGGGGGAACAGAGACCCAGTACTTC.

This chain joins TRBV7-2 and TRBJ2-7; the match to TRBD1 covers 12 bases. The CDR3 covers 15 residues. J gave up 6 bases and V 5 bases, and 8 bases lay outside the gene matches. The germline V gene has CDR1 SGHTA and CDR2 FQGNSA. The CDR3 nucleotides are TGTGCCAGCAGCGGTCCCGGGACAGGGGGCTCCGAGCAGTACTTC. This encodes CASSGPGTGGSEQYF. The complete variable domain, with remaining parts taken from reference TRBV7-2 and TRBJ2-7, reads GAGVSQSPSNKVTEKGKDVELRCDPISGHTALYWYRQSLGQGLEFLIYFQGNSAPDKSGLPSDRFSAERTGGSVSTLTIQRTQQEDSAVYLCASSGPGTGGSEQYFGPGTRLTVT.

This clonotype showed up just a few times. The rearrangement uses TRBV20-1 and TRBJ1-5, with 8 bases fitting TRBD1. CDR3 size: 13 residues. Per germline, CDR1 DFQATT and CDR2 SNEGSKA (reference sequence). V was clipped by 3 bases and J by 5 bases; unmatched bases: 3. This CDR3 reads CSASGQGYQPQHF. CDR3 sequence (DNA): TGCAGTGCTAGTGGACAGGGATATCAGCCCCAGCATTTT.

The chain couples TRBV27 to TRBJ2-1; D may match TRBD1 or TRBD2 (5 bases each). Germline CDR1 and CDR2: MNHEY and SMNVEV (reference sequence). This CDR3 is 16 amino acids long. V gave up 5 bases and J gave up 3 bases, with 17 bases separating them. CDR3 DNA: TGTGCCAGCAGTCCGTCCGGGACCTTATACTACAATGAGCAGTTCTTC. Translated, it gives CASSPSGTLYYNEQFF.

This clonotype was seen a handful of times. A junction end diverges from the germline sequence, so it may reflect a read error. The chain employs TRBV7-7 and TRBJ2-2; D possibly corresponds to TRBD2 (5 bases). CDR3 length: 15 amino acids. Looked up from germline, CDR1 is SSHAT and CDR2 is FNYEAQ (reference sequence). CDR3 region: CASRPRTGSYGELFF. The CDR3 DNA follows: TGTGCTAGCAGACCGCGGACTGGCAGCTACGGGGAGCTGTTTTTT. The full variable domain, rest sourced from reference TRBV7-7 and TRBJ2-2, is GAGVSQSPRYKVTKRGQDVTLRCDPISSHATLYWYQQALGQGPEFLTYFNYEAQPDKSGLPSDRFSAERPEGSISTLTIQRTEQRDSAMYRCASRPRTGSYGELFFGEGSRLTVL.

This clonotype was picked up a small number of times. The chain has TRBV7-8 and TRBJ2-1; no definite D call. The CDR3 sequence is 14 residues long. Trimming took off 1 base at V and 9 bases at J, with 13 bases between the two ends. Germline V lookup: CDR1 SGHVS, CDR2 FQNEAQ. CDR3 nucleotide sequence: TGTGCCAGCAGCTTAGGAGAAATTACTGCTGAGCAGTTCTTC. It yields the protein CASSLGEITAEQFF.

The rearrangement links TRBV29-1 to TRBJ2-5, with 11 bases matching TRBD2. Trimming at V came to 5 bases and at J to 5 bases, leaving 4 bases not matched to a gene. This CDR3 has 13 amino acids. CDR1 and CDR2 from the germline V gene are SQVTM and ANQGSEA. The CDR3 region has the DNA TGCAGCGTTCGCTTAGCGGGGGGGGAGACCCAGTACTTC. It translates to CSVRLAGGETQYF.

The chain is built from TRBV12-3 or TRBV12-4 and TRBJ1-5; 9 bases are shared with TRBD1. With V trimmed by 5 bases and J by 6 bases, 5 bases remained unmatched. The CDR3 loop spans 14 amino acids. CDR3 protein: CASSMGQGIQPQHF. Written as DNA, the CDR3 is TGTGCCAGCAGTATGGGACAGGGAATTCAGCCCCAGCATTTT.

This clonotype turned up a few times. V gene TRBV9 combines with J gene TRBJ1-6; 12 nucleotides match TRBD1. The ends lost 2 bases at V and 10 bases at J; junction bases unmatched: 10. Germline values: CDR1 SGDLS, CDR2 YYNGEE. The CDR3 spans 17 residues. The CDR3 spells CASSVGGGTGGRSPLHF. The CDR3, as DNA: TGTGCCAGCAGCGTGGGAGGGGGGACAGGGGGCCGGTCACCCCTCCACTTT.

The chain uses TRBV14 and TRBJ2-2; D unresolved. The germline gives CDR1 SGHDN, CDR2 FVKESK. V dropped 4 bases and J dropped 7 bases, with 10 bases sitting between them. This CDR3 comprises 13 residues. The CDR3 here is CASSPAELGELFF. The CDR3 DNA follows: TGTGCCAGCAGCCCCGCGGAGCTCGGGGAGCTGTTTTTT.

This clonotype turned up a few times. The chain combines TRBV6-5 with TRBJ1-3; TRBD1 is a possible D gene (5 bases). Germline V gene lookup returns CDR1 MNHEY and CDR2 SVGAGI. This CDR3 spans 15 amino acids. V dropped 6 bases and J dropped 3 bases, with 15 bases sitting between them. This chain's CDR3 is CASSLGTSYGNTIYF. The CDR3 region has the DNA TGTGCCAGCAGCCTCGGGACCTCCTATGGAAACACCATATATTTT.

A few counts support this clonotype. Here the CDR3 reads CASSFWTGRLNYGYTF. The CDR3 DNA follows: TGTGCCAGCAGTTTCTGGACAGGCCGGCTCAACTATGGCTACACCTTC. This sequence joins TRBV12-3 or TRBV12-4 and TRBJ1-2; TRBD1 aligns across 7 bases. V shed 3 bases and J 2 bases; nucleotides not matched to a gene: 9. The CDR3 has 16 residues.

This clonotype was counted only a few times. This chain links TRBV12-3 or TRBV12-4 with TRBJ1-5; D unclear. The CDR3 spans 18 residues. Trimming shortened V by 6 bases and J by 0 bases, and 21 bases separated the two germline ends. CDR3 nucleotides: TGTGCCAGCAGCCGTACGACAATAGCCGGGGATAGCAATCAGCCCCAGCATTTT. Translating it yields CASSRTTIAGDSNQPQHF.

V and J are TRBV20-1 and TRBJ1-1; D is possibly TRBD1 (6 bases). V lost 6 bases, J lost 10 bases, and 18 bases lay in between. Germline CDR1 is DFQATT and CDR2 is SNEGSKA (reference sequence). The CDR3 spans 12 residues. In DNA, the CDR3 is TGCAGTGCCAGGGGAGACTTAGTGAGAGCTTTCTTT. It is translated as CSARGDLVRAFF.

A single count supports this clonotype. V gene TRBV29-1 combines with J gene TRBJ1-1; 8 bases match TRBD1. The germline V gene has CDR1 SQVTM and CDR2 ANQGSEA. The CDR3 extends over 13 amino acids. V gave up 7 bases and J gave up 0 bases; unmatched junction bases: 4. CDR3 amino acids: CSATGDLNTEAFF. CDR3 nucleotides: TGCAGCGCGACAGGGGACCTGAACACTGAAGCTTTCTTT.

This clonotype was picked up a small number of times. The chain has TRBV7-2 and TRBJ2-1; 14 bases map to TRBD2. V shed 1 base and J 7 bases; nucleotides not matched to a gene: 3. The CDR3 totals 16 residues. Germline assignment: CDR1 SGHTA and CDR2 FQGNSA. The CDR3 DNA is TGTGCCAGCAGCTTAGAGACTAGCGGGGGGGCGAATGAGCAGTTCTTC. It specifies CASSLETSGGANEQFF.

The chain joins TRBV12-3 or TRBV12-4 to TRBJ2-7; possibly TRBD2 for D (6 bases). The CDR3 consists of 17 residues. Trimming stripped 5 bases from V and 0 bases from J, with 20 bases between. CDR3 in amino acids: CASSPPGTFKSSYEQYF. For the CDR3, the DNA is TGTGCCAGCAGTCCTCCCGGGACTTTCAAAAGCTCCTACGAGCAGTACTTC.

The table lists this clonotype with a few counts. The chain recombines TRBV7-3 with TRBJ2-2, with TRBD2 matching 7 bases. This CDR3 has 18 amino acids. The germline CDR1 and CDR2 sequences are SGHTA and FQGTGA. J gave up 4 bases and V 5 bases, and 16 bases lay outside the gene matches. CDR3 sequence: CASSQKRGLDFLTGELFF. CDR3 nucleotides: TGTGCCAGCAGCCAAAAGAGAGGACTAGACTTCCTCACCGGGGAGCTGTTTTTT.

V is TRBV14 and J is TRBJ2-7; D is unresolved. There are 13 residues in the CDR3. CDR1 is SGHDN and CDR2 is FVKESK in the germline V gene. Trimming took 1 base from V and 7 from J, leaving 11 bases between them. The CDR3 spells CASSQVLIGEQYF. The CDR3 coding sequence is TGTGCCAGCAGCCAAGTGCTCATTGGGGAGCAGTACTTC.

J is TRBJ2-6 and V is TRBV9; no reliable D call. Germline V gives CDR1 SGDLS, CDR2 YYNGEE. V was trimmed by 0 bases and J by 4 bases, leaving 8 bases between them. CDR3 length: 15 residues. The CDR3 DNA sequence: TGTGCCAGCAGCGTAGGCCCTACCGGGGCCAACGTCCTGACTTTC. The encoded protein is CASSVGPTGANVLTF.

This clonotype came up a few times. The V call is TRBV11-2, the J call TRBJ2-1, with 9 bases that match TRBD2. Germline V gives CDR1 SGHAT, CDR2 FQNNGV. Trimming at V came to 2 bases and at J to 5 bases, leaving 13 bases not matched to a gene. The CDR3 sequence is 18 residues long. The CDR3 DNA follows: TGTGCCAGCAGCTTACCCTCCTTGATGGCGGGAGGGGACAATGAGCAGTTCTTC. The encoded protein is CASSLPSLMAGGDNEQFF. The full variable domain, in which reference TRBV11-2 and TRBJ2-1 provide the parts outside the CDR3, is EAGVAQSPRYKIIEKRQSVAFWCNPISGHATLYWYQQILGQGPKLLIQFQNNGVVDDSQLPKDRFSAERLKGVDSTLKIQPAKLEDSAVYLCASSLPSLMAGGDNEQFFGPGTRLTVL.